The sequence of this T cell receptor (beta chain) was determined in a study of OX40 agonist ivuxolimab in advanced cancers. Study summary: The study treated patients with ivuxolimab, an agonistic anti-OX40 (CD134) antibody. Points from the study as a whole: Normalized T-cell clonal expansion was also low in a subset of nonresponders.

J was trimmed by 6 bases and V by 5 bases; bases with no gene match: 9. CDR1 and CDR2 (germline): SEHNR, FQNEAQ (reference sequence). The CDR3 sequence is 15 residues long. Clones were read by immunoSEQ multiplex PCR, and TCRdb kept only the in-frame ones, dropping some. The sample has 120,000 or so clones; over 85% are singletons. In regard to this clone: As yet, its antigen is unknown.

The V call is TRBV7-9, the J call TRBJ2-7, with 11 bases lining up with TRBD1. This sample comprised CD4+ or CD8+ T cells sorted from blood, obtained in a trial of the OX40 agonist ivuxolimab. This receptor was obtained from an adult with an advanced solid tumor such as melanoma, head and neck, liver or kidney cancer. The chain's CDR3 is CASSHQGQGAFEQYF. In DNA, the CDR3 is TGTGCCAGCAGCCACCAAGGACAGGGGGCATTCGAGCAGTACTTC.